This paragraph covers one T cell receptor (beta chain) sequence. Sample-barcoded 5' priming and a J-beta primer mix drove a second PCR of 7 to 11 cycles. The yield of each sample was at least 2.5 million CDR3-containing paired-end reads. MiXCR, run by TCRdb on the 5' RACE reads, gives a single entry per CDR3 protein. This table holds about 830,000 distinct CDR3 sequences, 55% to 65% found once. This entry comes from a study of blood T cells in healthy people across ages. The junction had 6 bases not matched to a gene; V was cut back by 6 bases and J by 8 bases. The CDR3 covers 13 residues. CDR1 and CDR2 (germline): MNHNY, SVGAGI (reference sequence).

This clonotype originated in a man aged 30-40 years in good health. The genes are TRBV6-6 and TRBJ2-1, with 8 bases aligning to TRBD2. Material for sequencing was blood. For the CDR3, the DNA is TGTGCCAGCAGCCGACTAGCGAGCGATGAGCAGTTCTTC. This gives the protein CASSRLASDEQFF.